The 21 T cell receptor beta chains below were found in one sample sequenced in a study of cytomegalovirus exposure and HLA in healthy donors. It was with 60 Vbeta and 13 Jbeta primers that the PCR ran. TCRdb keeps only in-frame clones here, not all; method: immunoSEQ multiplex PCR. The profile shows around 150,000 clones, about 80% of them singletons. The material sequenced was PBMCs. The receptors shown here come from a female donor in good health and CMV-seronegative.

For the CDR3, the DNA is TGTGCCAGTAGTCGAAGGACAGGGGAAAATGGCTACACCTTC. Translating it yields CASSRRTGENGYTF. J is TRBJ1-2 and V is TRBV19, with 9 bases fitting TRBD1. This CDR3 contains 14 residues. Trimming cost V 5 bases and J 6 bases; bases outside gene matches: 7. Looked up from germline, CDR1 is LNHDA and CDR2 is SQIVND (reference sequence).

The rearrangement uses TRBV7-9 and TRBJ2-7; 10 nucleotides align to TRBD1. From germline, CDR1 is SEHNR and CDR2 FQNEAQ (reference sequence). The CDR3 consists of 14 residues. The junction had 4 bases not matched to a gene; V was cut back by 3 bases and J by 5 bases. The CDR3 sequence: CASSFGQGVDEQYF. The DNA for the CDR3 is TGTGCCAGCAGCTTCGGACAGGGGGTTGACGAGCAGTACTTC.

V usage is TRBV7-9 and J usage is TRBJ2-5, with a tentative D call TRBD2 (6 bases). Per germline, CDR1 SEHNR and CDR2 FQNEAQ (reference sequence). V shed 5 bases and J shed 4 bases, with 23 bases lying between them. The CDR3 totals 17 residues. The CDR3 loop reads CASSPGGEEPNPETQYF. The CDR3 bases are TGTGCCAGCAGCCCAGGAGGGGAGGAGCCGAACCCAGAGACCCAGTACTTC. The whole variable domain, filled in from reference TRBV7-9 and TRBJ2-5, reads DTGVSQNPRHKITKRGQNVTFRCDPISEHNRLYWYRQTLGQGPEFLTYFQNEAQLEKSRLLSDRFSAERPKGSFSTLEIQRTEQGDSAMYLCASSPGGEEPNPETQYFGPGTRLLVL.

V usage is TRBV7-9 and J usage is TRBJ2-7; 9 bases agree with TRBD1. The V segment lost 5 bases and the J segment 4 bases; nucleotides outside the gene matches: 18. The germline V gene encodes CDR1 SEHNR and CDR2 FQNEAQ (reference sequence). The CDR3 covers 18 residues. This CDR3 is CASSAPGGQGTLIYEQYF. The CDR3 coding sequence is TGTGCCAGCAGCGCTCCCGGAGGACAGGGGACGCTTATTTACGAGCAGTACTTC. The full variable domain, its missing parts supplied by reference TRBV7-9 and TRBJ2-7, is DTGVSQNPRHKITKRGQNVTFRCDPISEHNRLYWYRQTLGQGPEFLTYFQNEAQLEKSRLLSDRFSAERPKGSFSTLEIQRTEQGDSAMYLCASSAPGGQGTLIYEQYFGPGTRLTVT.

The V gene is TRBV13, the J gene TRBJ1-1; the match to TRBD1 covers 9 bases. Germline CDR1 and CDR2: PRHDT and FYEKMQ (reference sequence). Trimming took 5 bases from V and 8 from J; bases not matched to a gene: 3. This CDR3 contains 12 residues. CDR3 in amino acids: CASSQGQGEAFF. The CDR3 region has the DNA TGTGCCAGCAGCCAGGGACAGGGAGAAGCTTTCTTT. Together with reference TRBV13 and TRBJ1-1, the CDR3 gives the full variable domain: AAGVIQSPRHLIKEKRETATLKCYPIPRHDTVYWYQQGPGQDPQFLISFYEKMQSDKGSIPDRFSAQQFSDYHSELNMSSLELGDSALYFCASSQGQGEAFFGQGTRLTVV.

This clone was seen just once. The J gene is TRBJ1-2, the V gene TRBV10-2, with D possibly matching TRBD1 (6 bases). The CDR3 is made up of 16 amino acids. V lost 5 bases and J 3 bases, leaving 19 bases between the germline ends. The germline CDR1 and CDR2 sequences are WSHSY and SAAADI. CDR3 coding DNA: TGCGCCAGCAGTAACCCGAACAGGGTTGGACACTATGGCTACACCTTC. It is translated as CASSNPNRVGHYGYTF.

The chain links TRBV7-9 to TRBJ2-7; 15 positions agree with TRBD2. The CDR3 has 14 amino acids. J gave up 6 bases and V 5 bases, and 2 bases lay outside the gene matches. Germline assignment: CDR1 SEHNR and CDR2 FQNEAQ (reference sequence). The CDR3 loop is CASSPGLAGGEQYF. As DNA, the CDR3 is TGTGCCAGCAGCCCGGGACTAGCGGGAGGCGAGCAGTACTTC.

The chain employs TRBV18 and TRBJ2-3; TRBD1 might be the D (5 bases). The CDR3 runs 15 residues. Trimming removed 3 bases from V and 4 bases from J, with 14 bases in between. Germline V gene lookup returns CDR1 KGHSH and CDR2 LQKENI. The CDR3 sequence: CASSPTASGADTQYF. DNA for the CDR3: TGTGCCAGCTCACCGACAGCCTCTGGGGCAGATACGCAGTATTTT.

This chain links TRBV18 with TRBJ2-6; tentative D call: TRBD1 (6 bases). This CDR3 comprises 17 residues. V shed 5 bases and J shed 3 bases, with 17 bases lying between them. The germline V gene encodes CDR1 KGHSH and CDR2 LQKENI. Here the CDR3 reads CASSRPGHLDGANVLTF. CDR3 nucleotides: TGTGCCAGCTCAAGACCGGGACACCTCGATGGGGCCAACGTCCTGACTTTC.

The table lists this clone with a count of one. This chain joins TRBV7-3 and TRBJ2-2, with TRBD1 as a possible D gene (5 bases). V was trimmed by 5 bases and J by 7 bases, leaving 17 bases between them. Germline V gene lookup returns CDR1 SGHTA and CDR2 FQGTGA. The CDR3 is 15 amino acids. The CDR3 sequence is CASSPSTPQGGELFF. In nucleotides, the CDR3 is TGTGCCAGCAGCCCCTCCACTCCTCAGGGCGGGGAGCTGTTTTTT.

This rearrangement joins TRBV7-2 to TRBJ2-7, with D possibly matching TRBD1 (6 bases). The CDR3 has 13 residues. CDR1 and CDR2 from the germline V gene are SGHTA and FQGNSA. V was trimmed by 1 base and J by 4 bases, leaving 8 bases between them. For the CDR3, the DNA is TGTGCCAGCAGCTTAGTAAGGGGGTACGAGCAGTACTTC. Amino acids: CASSLVRGYEQYF.

Here the CDR3 DNA reads TGTGCCAGCAGCTTAGCGGGCGAGGGCCCTTTCTATGGCTACACCTTC. It specifies CASSLAGEGPFYGYTF. The chain combines TRBV7-9 with TRBJ1-2; no reliable D call. The ends were cut back, 0 bases at V and 4 bases at J, with 15 bases in the middle. Germline V gene lookup returns CDR1 SEHNR and CDR2 FQNEAQ (reference sequence). This CDR3 is built from 16 residues. Based on the CDR3 plus reference TRBV7-9 and TRBJ1-2, the full variable domain is DTGVSQNPRHKITKRGQNVTFRCDPISEHNRLYWYRQTLGQGPEFLTYFQNEAQLEKSRLLSDRFSAERPKGSFSTLEIQRTEQGDSAMYLCASSLAGEGPFYGYTFGSGTRLTVV.

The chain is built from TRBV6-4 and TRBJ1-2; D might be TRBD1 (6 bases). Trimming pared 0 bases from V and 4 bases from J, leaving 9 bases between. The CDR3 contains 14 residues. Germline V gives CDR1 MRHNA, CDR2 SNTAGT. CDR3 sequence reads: CASSDSRQAYGYTF. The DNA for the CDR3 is TGTGCCAGCAGTGACTCTAGACAGGCCTATGGCTACACCTTC.

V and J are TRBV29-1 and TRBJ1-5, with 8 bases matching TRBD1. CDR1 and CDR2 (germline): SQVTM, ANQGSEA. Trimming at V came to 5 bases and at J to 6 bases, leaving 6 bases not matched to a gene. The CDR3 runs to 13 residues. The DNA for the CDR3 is TGCAGCGTTTTACAGGGGGATGGTCAGCCCCAGCATTTT. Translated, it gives CSVLQGDGQPQHF.

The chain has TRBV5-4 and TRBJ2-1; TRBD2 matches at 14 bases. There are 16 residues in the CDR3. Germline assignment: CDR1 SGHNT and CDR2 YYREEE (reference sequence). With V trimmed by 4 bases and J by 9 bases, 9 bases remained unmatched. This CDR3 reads CASSPATSGRAGEQFF. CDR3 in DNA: TGTGCCAGCAGCCCGGCGACTAGCGGGAGGGCCGGTGAGCAGTTCTTC.

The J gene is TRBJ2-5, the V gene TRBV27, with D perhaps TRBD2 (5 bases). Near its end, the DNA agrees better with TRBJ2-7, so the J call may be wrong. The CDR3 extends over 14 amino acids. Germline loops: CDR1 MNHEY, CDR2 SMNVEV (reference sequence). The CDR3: CASHAMRERYEQYF. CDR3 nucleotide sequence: TGTGCCAGCCATGCCATGAGGGAACGGTACGAGCAGTACTTC.

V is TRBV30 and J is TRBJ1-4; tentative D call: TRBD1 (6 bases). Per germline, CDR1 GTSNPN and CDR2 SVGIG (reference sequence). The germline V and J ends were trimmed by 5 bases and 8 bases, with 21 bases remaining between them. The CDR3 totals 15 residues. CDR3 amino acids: CAWGSDSKAREKLFF. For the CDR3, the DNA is TGTGCCTGGGGATCGGACAGTAAGGCGAGAGAAAAACTGTTTTTT.

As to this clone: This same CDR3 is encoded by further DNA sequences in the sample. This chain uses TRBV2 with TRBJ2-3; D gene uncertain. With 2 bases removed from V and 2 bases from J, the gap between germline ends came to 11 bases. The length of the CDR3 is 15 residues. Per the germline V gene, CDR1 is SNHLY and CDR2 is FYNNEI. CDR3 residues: CASSEKASLTDTQYF. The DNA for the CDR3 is TGTGCCAGCAGTGAAAAGGCTAGTCTCACAGATACGCAGTATTTT. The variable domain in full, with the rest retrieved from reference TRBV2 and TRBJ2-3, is EPEVTQTPSHQVTQMGQEVILRCVPISNHLYFYWYRQILGQKVEFLVSFYNNEISEKSEIFDDQFSVERPDGSNFTLKIRSTKLEDSAMYFCASSEKASLTDTQYFGPGTRLTVL.

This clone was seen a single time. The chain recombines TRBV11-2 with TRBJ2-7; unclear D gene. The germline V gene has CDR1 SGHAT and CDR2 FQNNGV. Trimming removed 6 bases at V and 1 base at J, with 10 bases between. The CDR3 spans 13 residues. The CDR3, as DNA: TGTGCCAGCAGATTGCCTCGGTCCTACGAGCAGTACTTC. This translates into CASRLPRSYEQYF.

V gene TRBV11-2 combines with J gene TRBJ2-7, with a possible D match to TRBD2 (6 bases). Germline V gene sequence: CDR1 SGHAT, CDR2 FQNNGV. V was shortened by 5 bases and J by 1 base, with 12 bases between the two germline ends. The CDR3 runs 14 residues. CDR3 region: CASSRGTSSYEQYF. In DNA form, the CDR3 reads TGTGCCAGCAGCAGAGGGACTTCGTCCTACGAGCAGTACTTC.

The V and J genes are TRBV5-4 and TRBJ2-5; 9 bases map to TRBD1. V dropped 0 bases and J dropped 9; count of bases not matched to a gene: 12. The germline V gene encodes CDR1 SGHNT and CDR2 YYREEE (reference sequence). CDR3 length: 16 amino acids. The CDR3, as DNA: TGTGCCAGCAGCTTGGGAGGGACAGGGCAGGGAGGGGCCCAGTACTTC. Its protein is CASSLGGTGQGGAQYF.